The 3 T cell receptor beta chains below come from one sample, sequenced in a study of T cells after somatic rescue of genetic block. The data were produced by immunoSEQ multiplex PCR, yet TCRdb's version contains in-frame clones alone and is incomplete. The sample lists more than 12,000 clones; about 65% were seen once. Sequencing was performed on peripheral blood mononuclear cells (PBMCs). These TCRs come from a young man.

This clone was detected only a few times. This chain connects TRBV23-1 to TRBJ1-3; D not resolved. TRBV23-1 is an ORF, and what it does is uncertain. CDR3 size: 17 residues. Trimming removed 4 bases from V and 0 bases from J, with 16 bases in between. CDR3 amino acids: CASSPLYLGASGNTIYF. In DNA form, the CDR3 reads TGCGCCAGCAGTCCCCTTTATTTGGGTGCCTCTGGAAACACCATATATTTT.

CDR3 residues: CASSESRFDEQYF. DNA for the CDR3: TGTGCCAGCAGTGAATCAAGATTCGACGAGCAGTACTTC. V gene TRBV2 combines with J gene TRBJ2-7; no reliable D call. The germline gives CDR1 SNHLY, CDR2 FYNNEI. V gave up 2 bases and J gave up 5 bases, with 10 bases separating them. This CDR3 spans 13 amino acids.

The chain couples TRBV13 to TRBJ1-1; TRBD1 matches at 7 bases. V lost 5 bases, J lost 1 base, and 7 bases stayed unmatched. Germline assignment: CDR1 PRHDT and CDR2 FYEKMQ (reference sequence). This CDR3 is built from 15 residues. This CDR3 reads CASSPRRGPNTEAFF. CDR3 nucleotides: TGTGCCAGCAGCCCCCGGAGGGGGCCGAACACTGAAGCTTTCTTT.